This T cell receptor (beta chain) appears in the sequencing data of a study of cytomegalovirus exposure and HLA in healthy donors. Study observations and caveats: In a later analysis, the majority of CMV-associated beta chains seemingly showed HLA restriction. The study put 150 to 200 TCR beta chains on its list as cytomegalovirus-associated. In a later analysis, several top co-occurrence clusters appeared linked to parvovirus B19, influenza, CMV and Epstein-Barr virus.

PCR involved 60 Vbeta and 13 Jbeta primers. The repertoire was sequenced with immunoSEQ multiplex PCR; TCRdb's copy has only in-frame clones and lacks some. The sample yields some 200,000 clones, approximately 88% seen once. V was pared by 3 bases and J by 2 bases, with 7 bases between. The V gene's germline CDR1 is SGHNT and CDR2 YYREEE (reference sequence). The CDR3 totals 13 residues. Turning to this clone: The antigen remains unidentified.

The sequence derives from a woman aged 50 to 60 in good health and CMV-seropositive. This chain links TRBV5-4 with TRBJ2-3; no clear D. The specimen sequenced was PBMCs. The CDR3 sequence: CASSSPLTDTQYF. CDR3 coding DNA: TGTGCCAGCAGCTCCCCACTCACAGATACGCAGTATTTT.